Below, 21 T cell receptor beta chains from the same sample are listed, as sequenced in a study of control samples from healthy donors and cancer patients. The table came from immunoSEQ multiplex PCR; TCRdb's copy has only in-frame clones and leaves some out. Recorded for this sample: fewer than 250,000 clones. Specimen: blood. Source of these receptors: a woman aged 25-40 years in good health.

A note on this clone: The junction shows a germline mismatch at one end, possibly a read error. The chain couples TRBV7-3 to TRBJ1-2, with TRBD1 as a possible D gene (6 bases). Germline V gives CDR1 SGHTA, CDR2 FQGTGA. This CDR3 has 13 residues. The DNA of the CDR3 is TGTGCCAGCAGCGCCCAACAGGGCTATAGCTACACCTTC. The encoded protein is CASSAQQGYSYTF.

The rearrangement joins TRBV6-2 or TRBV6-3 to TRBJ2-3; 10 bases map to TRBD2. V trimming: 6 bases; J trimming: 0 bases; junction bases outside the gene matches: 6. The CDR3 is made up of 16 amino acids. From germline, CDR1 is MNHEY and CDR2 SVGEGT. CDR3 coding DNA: TGTGCCAGCAGCCCTGGACTAGCGGCGAGCACAGATACGCAGTATTTT. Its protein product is CASSPGLAASTDTQYF.

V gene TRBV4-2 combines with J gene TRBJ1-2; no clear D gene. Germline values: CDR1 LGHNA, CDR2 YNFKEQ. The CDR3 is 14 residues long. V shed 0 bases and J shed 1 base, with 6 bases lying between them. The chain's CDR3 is CASSQDSYNYGYTF. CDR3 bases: TGTGCCAGCAGCCAAGACTCATATAACTATGGCTACACCTTC.

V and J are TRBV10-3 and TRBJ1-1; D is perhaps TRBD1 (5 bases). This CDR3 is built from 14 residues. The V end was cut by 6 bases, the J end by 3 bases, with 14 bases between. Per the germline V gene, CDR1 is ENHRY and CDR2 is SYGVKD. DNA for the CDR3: TGTGCCATCAGGGCAGGGAACGGTGACACTGAAGCTTTCTTT. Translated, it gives CAIRAGNGDTEAFF.

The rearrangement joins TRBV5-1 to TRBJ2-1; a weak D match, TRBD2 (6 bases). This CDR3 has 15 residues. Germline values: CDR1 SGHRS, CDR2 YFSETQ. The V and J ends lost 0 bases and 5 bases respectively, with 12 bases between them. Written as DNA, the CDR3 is TGCGCCAGCAGCTTGGCGGCTAGCGCCCACAATGAGCAGTTCTTC. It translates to CASSLAASAHNEQFF.

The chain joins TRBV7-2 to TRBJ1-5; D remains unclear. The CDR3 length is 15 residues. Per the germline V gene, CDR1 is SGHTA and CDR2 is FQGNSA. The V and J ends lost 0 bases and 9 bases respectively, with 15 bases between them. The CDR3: CASSLAKGIAWPQHF. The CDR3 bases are TGTGCCAGCAGCTTAGCGAAGGGAATCGCTTGGCCCCAGCATTTT. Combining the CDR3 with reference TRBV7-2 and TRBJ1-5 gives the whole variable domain GAGVSQSPSNKVTEKGKDVELRCDPISGHTALYWYRQSLGQGLEFLIYFQGNSAPDKSGLPSDRFSAERTGGSVSTLTIQRTQQEDSAVYLCASSLAKGIAWPQHFGDGTRLSIL.

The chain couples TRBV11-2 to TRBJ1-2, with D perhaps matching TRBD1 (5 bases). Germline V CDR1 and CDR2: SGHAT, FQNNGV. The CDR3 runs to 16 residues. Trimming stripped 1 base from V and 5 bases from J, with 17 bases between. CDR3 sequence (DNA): TGTGCCAGCAGCTTAGGGTCGGCGGGGCTTAGATATGGCTACACCTTC. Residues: CASSLGSAGLRYGYTF.

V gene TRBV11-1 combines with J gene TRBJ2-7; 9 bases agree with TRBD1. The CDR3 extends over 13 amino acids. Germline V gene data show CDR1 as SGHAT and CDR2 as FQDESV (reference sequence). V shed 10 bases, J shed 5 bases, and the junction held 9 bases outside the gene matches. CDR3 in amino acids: CATQPGTGHEQYF. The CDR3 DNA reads TGTGCCACCCAACCCGGGACAGGGCACGAGCAGTACTTC.

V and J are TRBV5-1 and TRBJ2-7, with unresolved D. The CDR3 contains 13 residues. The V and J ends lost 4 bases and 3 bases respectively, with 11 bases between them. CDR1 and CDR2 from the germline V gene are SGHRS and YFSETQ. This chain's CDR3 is CASSTLESYEQYF. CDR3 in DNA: TGCGCCAGCAGCACCCTAGAGAGCTACGAGCAGTACTTC.

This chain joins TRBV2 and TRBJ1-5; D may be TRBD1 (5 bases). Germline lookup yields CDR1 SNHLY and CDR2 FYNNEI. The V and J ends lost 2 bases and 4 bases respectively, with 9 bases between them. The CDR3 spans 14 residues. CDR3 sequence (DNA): TGTGCCAGCAGTGAAAGCAGGGCTAATCAGCCCCAGCATTTT. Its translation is CASSESRANQPQHF.

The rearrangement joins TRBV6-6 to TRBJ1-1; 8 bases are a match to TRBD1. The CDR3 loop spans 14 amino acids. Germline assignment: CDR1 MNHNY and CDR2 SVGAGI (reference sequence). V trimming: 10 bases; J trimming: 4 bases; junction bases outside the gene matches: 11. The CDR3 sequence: CATRTGFGVTEAFF. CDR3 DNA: TGTGCCACTAGGACAGGGTTTGGAGTCACTGAAGCTTTCTTT.

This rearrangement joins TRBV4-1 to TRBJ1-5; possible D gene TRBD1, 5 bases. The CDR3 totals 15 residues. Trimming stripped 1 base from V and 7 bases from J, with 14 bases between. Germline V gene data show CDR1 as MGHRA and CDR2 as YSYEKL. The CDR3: CASSQVGTLGQPQHF. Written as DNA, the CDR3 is TGCGCCAGCAGCCAAGTGGGGACGCTTGGACAGCCCCAGCATTTT.

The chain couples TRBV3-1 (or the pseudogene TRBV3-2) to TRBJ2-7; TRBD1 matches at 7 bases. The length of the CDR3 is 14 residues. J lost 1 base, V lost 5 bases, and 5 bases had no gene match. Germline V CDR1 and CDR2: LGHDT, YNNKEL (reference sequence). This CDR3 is CASSSPGQSYEQYF. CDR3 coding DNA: TGTGCCAGCAGCTCCCCGGGACAGTCCTACGAGCAGTACTTC.

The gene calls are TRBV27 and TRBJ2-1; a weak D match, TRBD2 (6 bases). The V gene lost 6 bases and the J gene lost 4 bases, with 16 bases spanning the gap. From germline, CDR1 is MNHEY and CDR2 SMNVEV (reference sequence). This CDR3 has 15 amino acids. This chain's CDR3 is CASRSGTPPYNEQFF. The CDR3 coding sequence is TGTGCCAGCAGGTCTGGGACTCCACCTTACAATGAGCAGTTCTTC.

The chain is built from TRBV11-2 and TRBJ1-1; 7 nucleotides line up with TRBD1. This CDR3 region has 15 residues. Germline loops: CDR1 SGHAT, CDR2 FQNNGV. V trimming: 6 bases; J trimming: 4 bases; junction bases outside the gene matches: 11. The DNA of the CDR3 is TGTGCCAGCAGGGTCAACAGGGGATCGTTCACTGAAGCTTTCTTT. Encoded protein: CASRVNRGSFTEAFF. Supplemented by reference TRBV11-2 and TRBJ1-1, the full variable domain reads EAGVAQSPRYKIIEKRQSVAFWCNPISGHATLYWYQQILGQGPKLLIQFQNNGVVDDSQLPKDRFSAERLKGVDSTLKIQPAKLEDSAVYLCASRVNRGSFTEAFFGQGTRLTVV.

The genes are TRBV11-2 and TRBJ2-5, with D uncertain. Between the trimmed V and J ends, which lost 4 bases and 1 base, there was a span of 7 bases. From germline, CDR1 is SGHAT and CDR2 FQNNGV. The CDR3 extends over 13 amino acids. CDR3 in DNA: TGTGCCAGCAGCTCATGGGGCCAAGAGACCCAGTACTTC. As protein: CASSSWGQETQYF.

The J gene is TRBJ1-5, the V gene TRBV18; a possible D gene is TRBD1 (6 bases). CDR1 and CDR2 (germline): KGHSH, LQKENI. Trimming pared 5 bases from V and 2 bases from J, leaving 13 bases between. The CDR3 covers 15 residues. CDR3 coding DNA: TGTGCCAGCTCAGGGGGCGCAGGGGGCAATCAGCCCCAGCATTTT. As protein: CASSGGAGGNQPQHF.

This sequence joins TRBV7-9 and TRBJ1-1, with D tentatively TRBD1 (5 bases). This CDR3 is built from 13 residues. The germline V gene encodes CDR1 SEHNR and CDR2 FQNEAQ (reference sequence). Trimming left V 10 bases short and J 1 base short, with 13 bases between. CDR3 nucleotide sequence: TGTGCCAAGAGGGGCAGCGGGAACACTGAAGCTTTCTTT. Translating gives CAKRGSGNTEAFF.

In DNA, the CDR3 is TGCGCCAGCAGCTTGGTGGGAAAAGAGACCCAGTACTTC. This gives the protein CASSLVGKETQYF. The V and J genes are TRBV5-1 and TRBJ2-5; the D is unclear. The CDR3 sequence is 13 residues long. The V and J ends lost 0 bases and 3 bases respectively, with 6 bases between them. Germline CDR1 is SGHRS and CDR2 is YFSETQ.

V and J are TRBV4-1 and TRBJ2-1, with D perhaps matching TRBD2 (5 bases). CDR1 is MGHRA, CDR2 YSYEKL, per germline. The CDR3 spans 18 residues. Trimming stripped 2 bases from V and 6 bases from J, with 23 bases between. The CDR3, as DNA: TGCGCCAGCAGCCAATATGCCCTCCCGGGCCTTACTAGCAATGAGCAGTTCTTC. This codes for CASSQYALPGLTSNEQFF.

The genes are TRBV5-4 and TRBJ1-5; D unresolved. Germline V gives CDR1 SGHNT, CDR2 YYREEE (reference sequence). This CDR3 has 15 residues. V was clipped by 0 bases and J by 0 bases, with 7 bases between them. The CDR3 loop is CASSLGGNSNQPQHF. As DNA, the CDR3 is TGTGCCAGCAGCTTGGGTGGTAATAGCAATCAGCCCCAGCATTTT.